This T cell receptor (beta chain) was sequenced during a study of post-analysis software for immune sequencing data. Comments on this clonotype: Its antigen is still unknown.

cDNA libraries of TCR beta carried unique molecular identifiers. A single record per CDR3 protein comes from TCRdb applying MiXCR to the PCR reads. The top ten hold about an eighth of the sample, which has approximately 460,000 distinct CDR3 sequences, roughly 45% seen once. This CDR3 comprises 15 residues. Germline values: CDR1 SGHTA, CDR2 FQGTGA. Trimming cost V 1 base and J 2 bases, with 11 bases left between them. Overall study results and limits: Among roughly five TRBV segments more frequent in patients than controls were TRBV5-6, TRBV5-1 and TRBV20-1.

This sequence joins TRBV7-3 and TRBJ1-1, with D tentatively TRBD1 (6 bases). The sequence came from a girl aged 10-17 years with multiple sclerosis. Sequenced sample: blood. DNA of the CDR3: TGTGCCAGCAGCTTAAATGGAGGGACAAACACTGAAGCTTTCTTT. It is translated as CASSLNGGTNTEAFF.